At least ten counts were recorded for the clone carrying this T cell receptor (beta chain). Its antigen is not known. This sample is drawn from a study of Graves' ophthalmopathy and Graves' hyperthyroidism. Study results and limitations: The authors also found most expanded thyroid clonotypes above 0.001 frequency in blood.

The CDR3 has 12 residues. Germline V CDR1 and CDR2: MNHEY, SVGEGT. V was pared by 2 bases and J by 6 bases, with 8 bases between. CDR3 regions of TCR beta were amplified from RNA transcripts. First-round RT-PCR employed HTBI primers, with a second-round multiplex PCR after it. TCRdb fed the multiplex PCR reads into MiXCR, producing one record per CDR3 protein. This table has 350,000 to 400,000 distinct CDR3 sequences, approximately 20% appearing once. Input material: peripheral blood. The receptor comes from a young woman with Graves' ophthalmopathy. This chain links TRBV6-2 or TRBV6-3 with TRBJ2-7; D is undetermined. Here the CDR3 DNA reads TGTGCCAGCAGTTACGACGGAACCGAGCAGTACTTC. Encoded protein: CASSYDGTEQYF.